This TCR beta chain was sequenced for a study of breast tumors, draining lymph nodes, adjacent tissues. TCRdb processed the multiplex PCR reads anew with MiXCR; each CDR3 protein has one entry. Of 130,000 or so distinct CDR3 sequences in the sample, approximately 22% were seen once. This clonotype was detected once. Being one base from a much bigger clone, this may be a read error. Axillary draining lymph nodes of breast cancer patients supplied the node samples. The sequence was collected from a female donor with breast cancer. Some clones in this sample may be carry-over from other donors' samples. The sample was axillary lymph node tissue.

The CDR3 DNA reads TGTGCCAGCAGCCGAGAATTCAGGGTCGGCTACACCTTC. This encodes CASSREFRVGYTF. The rearrangement uses TRBV14 and TRBJ1-2, with a possible D match to TRBD1 (5 bases). There are 13 residues in the CDR3. V shed 4 bases and J shed 8 bases, with 14 bases lying between them. Per germline, CDR1 SGHDN and CDR2 FVKESK.